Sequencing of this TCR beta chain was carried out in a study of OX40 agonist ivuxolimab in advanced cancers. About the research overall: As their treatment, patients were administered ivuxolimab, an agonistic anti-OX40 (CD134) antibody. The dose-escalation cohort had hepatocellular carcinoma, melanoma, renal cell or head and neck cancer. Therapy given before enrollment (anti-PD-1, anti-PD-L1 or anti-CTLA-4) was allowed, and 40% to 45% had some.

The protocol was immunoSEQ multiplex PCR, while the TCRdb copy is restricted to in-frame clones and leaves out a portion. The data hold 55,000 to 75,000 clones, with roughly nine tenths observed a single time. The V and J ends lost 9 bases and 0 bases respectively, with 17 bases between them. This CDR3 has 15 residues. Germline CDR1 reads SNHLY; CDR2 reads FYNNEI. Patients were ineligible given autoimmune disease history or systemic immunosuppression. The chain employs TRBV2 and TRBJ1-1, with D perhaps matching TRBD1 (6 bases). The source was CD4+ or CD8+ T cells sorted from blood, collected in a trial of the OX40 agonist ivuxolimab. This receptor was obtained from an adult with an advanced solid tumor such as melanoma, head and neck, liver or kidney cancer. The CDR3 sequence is CASWEQGPLNTEAFF. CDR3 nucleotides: TGTGCCAGTTGGGAGCAGGGGCCCTTGAACACTGAAGCTTTCTTT.